The rows below give T cell receptor beta chains drawn from one sample of a study of blood T cells in healthy people across ages. TCRdb reanalysed the 5' RACE reads using MiXCR and keeps one entry per CDR3 protein. Among fewer than 1.5 million distinct CDR3 sequences listed, around 39% were seen once. The sequenced material came from blood. Receptors originate from a woman aged 18-29 years in good health. Both conserved end residues are part of each CDR3. Each record gives: J gene, clone size, V gene, D gene, CDR3 DNA, CDR3 protein. The D gene is left open where the match is weak. Clone size is given for some rows only: seen once, a few or many times, or a class if the clone is expanded.

j_gene: TRBJ2-7; abundance: few; v_gene: TRBV25-1; d_gene: TRBD1; CDR3nt: TGTGCCAGCAGAACGACCGGGACAGGGACCTACGAGCAGTACTTC; CDR3aa: CASRTTGTGTYEQYF
j_gene: TRBJ2-1; abundance: few; v_gene: TRBV7-8; d_gene: TRBD2; CDR3nt: TGTGCCAGCAGCTACGCAGCGGGAGCATACAATGAGCAGTTCTTC; CDR3aa: CASSYAAGAYNEQFF
j_gene: TRBJ1-5; abundance: few; v_gene: TRBV20-1; d_gene: TRBD1; CDR3nt: TGCAGTGCCCCCAGGGGGGGGCAGGACCCGTGGGATCAGCCCCAGCATTTT; CDR3aa: CSAPRGGQDPWDQPQHF
j_gene: TRBJ2-1; abundance: -; v_gene: TRBV20-1; d_gene: TRBD2; CDR3nt: TGCAGTGCTAGAGACCTCCTAACAGCGGGGTTTCACAATGAGCAGTTCTTC; CDR3aa: CSARDLLTAGFHNEQFF
j_gene: TRBJ2-1; abundance: -; v_gene: TRBV5-1; d_gene: -; CDR3nt: TGCGCCAGCAGCTTGGATATAAGGCTAGCGAGGGATGAGCAGTTCTTC; CDR3aa: CASSLDIRLARDEQFF
j_gene: TRBJ2-1; abundance: many; v_gene: TRBV28; d_gene: TRBD2; CDR3nt: TGTGCCAGCAGCCGCCCCACTAGCGGGCTTAACAATGAGCAGTTCTTC; CDR3aa: CASSRPTSGLNNEQFF
j_gene: TRBJ1-5; abundance: once; v_gene: TRBV27; d_gene: -; CDR3nt: TGTGCCAGCAGTTTATCGGGACTGTGGAGCAATCAGCCCCAGCATTTT; CDR3aa: CASSLSGLWSNQPQHF
j_gene: TRBJ1-1; abundance: -; v_gene: TRBV7-9; d_gene: -; CDR3nt: TGTGCCAGCAGCTTAGGGTCCGGGGAGGGAGGTGAAGCTTTCTTT; CDR3aa: CASSLGSGEGGEAFF
j_gene: TRBJ1-5; abundance: -; v_gene: TRBV12-3/TRBV12-4; d_gene: -; CDR3nt: TGTGCCAGCAGTTTAGTGAACAGGGACCAGCCCCAGCATTTT; CDR3aa: CASSLVNRDQPQHF
j_gene: TRBJ1-2; abundance: -; v_gene: TRBV28; d_gene: TRBD1; CDR3nt: TGTGCCAGCACCATGAACAGGGGAAACTATGGCTACACCTTC; CDR3aa: CASTMNRGNYGYTF
j_gene: TRBJ1-6; abundance: -; v_gene: TRBV6-1; d_gene: -; CDR3nt: TGTGCCAGTGGGGGGGCCGACACTAATAATTCACCCCTCCACTTT; CDR3aa: CASGGADTNNSPLHF
j_gene: TRBJ2-1; abundance: -; v_gene: TRBV4-1; d_gene: -; CDR3nt: TGCGCCAGCAGCCCCCAAAGTGGCGGCAATGAGCAGTTCTTC; CDR3aa: CASSPQSGGNEQFF
j_gene: TRBJ2-7; abundance: -; v_gene: TRBV6-1; d_gene: TRBD2; CDR3nt: TGTGCCAGCAGGAGAGCTAGCGGGAGTCGTAGCAATGAGCAGTACTTC; CDR3aa: CASRRASGSRSNEQYF
j_gene: TRBJ1-1; abundance: -; v_gene: TRBV5-1; d_gene: -; CDR3nt: TGCGCCAGCACGCATACGGGCGGCACTGAAGCTTTCTTT; CDR3aa: CASTHTGGTEAFF
j_gene: TRBJ1-5; abundance: -; v_gene: TRBV20-1; d_gene: -; CDR3nt: TGCAGTGTTGTTAGTCCGGATCAGCCCCAGCATTTT; CDR3aa: CSVVSPDQPQHF
j_gene: TRBJ2-2; abundance: -; v_gene: TRBV4-1; d_gene: TRBD2; CDR3nt: TGCGCCAGCAGCCAAGATCATCGCTCCGCGACTAGCTTCCGCACCGGGGAGCTGTTTTTT; CDR3aa: CASSQDHRSATSFRTGELFF
j_gene: TRBJ2-3; abundance: many; v_gene: TRBV20-1; d_gene: TRBD2; CDR3nt: TGCAGTGCGGAACTAGCGGCCCTTGGCACAGATACGCAGTATTTT; CDR3aa: CSAELAALGTDTQYF
j_gene: TRBJ2-1; abundance: few; v_gene: TRBV7-2; d_gene: TRBD2; CDR3nt: TGTGCCAGCAGCCGCACGACTACTACTAGCGCCAAATACAATGAGCAGTTCTTC; CDR3aa: CASSRTTTTSAKYNEQFF
j_gene: TRBJ2-4; abundance: few; v_gene: TRBV20-1; d_gene: -; CDR3nt: TGCAGTGCTAGTAAGGGAGCCAAAAACATTCAGTACTTC; CDR3aa: CSASKGAKNIQYF
j_gene: TRBJ2-6; abundance: -; v_gene: TRBV6-1; d_gene: TRBD1; CDR3nt: TGTGCCAGCAACCCGGGACAGGGAAGTATTGGGGCCAACGTCCTGACTTTC; CDR3aa: CASNPGQGSIGANVLTF
j_gene: TRBJ2-5; abundance: many; v_gene: TRBV5-1; d_gene: -; CDR3nt: TGCGCCAGCAGCTTGGCCGGGGAGACCCAGTACTTC; CDR3aa: CASSLAGETQYF
j_gene: TRBJ2-5; abundance: -; v_gene: TRBV28; d_gene: TRBD1; CDR3nt: TGTACCAGCAGCCCCGGACAGGGGTGGCAAGAGACCCAGTACTTC; CDR3aa: CTSSPGQGWQETQYF
j_gene: TRBJ2-2; abundance: -; v_gene: TRBV19; d_gene: -; CDR3nt: TGTGCCAGTAGTGCCGGGACCACCACCGGGGAGCTGTTTTTT; CDR3aa: CASSAGTTTGELFF
j_gene: TRBJ2-3; abundance: -; v_gene: TRBV9; d_gene: TRBD2; CDR3nt: TGTGCCAGCAGCCAGAGCGGGGGCACAGATACGCAGTATTTT; CDR3aa: CASSQSGGTDTQYF
j_gene: TRBJ2-5; abundance: few; v_gene: TRBV12-3/TRBV12-4; d_gene: TRBD2; CDR3nt: TGTGCCAGCAGTTCTTCACTAGGGGCCGGGACTAGTACGTCACAAGAGACCCAGTACTTC; CDR3aa: CASSSSLGAGTSTSQETQYF
j_gene: TRBJ2-1; abundance: -; v_gene: TRBV7-3; d_gene: -; CDR3nt: TGTGCCAGCAGCCTCCTTGGAGCTATTATAGGTGAGCAGTTCTTC; CDR3aa: CASSLLGAIIGEQFF
j_gene: TRBJ2-7; abundance: -; v_gene: TRBV18; d_gene: -; CDR3nt: TGTGCCAGCTCACCACCCGGTTTAGGGGACTCCTACGAGCAGTACTTC; CDR3aa: CASSPPGLGDSYEQYF
j_gene: TRBJ2-7; abundance: -; v_gene: TRBV5-1; d_gene: -; CDR3nt: TGCGCCAGCAGCTCGACAGGAACACACCTATACGAGCAGTACTTC; CDR3aa: CASSSTGTHLYEQYF